The sample holds a few counts of the clone carrying this T cell receptor (beta chain). This specimen comes from a study of T cell responses to AZD1222 COVID-19 vaccine. The table came from immunoSEQ multiplex PCR; TCRdb's copy has only in-frame clones and leaves some out. The repertoire has approximately 65,000 clones, about 90% of them found once; the top ten carry roughly 8.3%. Germline-derived CDR1 and CDR2 are MRHNA and SNTAGT. The CDR3 covers 15 residues. Trimming removed 4 bases at V and 1 base at J, with 11 bases between. This rearrangement joins TRBV6-4 to TRBJ2-1; D call uncertain. The sequence was obtained from an adult in good health. The source material was peripheral blood, sampled on day 0 of AZD1222 vaccination. The CDR3: CASSGSQGSYNEQFF. The CDR3 DNA sequence: TGTGCCAGCAGTGGGTCCCAAGGATCCTACAATGAGCAGTTCTTC.